The 5 T cell receptor beta chains presented below share a single source sample, sequenced in a study of tissue T cells after allogeneic stem cell transplantation. TCRdb keeps only in-frame clones here, not all; method: immunoSEQ multiplex PCR. This sample has tens of thousands of clones; almost 70% occur once, and the top ten carry under 0.5%. Sequencing was performed on blood. All receptors come from a female BALB/c mouse in good health. Strain MHC haplotype: H2-d.

This clone came up a few times. The genes are named according to mouse. The read ends 1 residue shy of where the CDR3 ends; the end is completed using the germline J gene. The V gene is TRBV20, the J gene TRBJ1-3; no clear D. CDR1 is GFQATS and CDR2 is STVNSAI in the germline V gene. The CDR3 is 14 residues long. The germline V and J ends were trimmed by 0 bases and 0 bases, with 6 bases remaining between them. The CDR3 bases that were read are TGTGGTGCTAGGGATGCCAGTTCTGGAAATACGCTCTAT. This translates into CGARDASSGNTLY. In full, the CDR3 reads CGARDASSGNTLYF.

With respect to this clone: Genes and germline are mouse. Read coverage stops 1 residue before the CDR3 terminus; the germline J gene supplies the remainder. The J gene is TRBJ1-5, the V gene TRBV13-2; no clear D gene. The V gene's germline CDR1 is NNHNN and CDR2 SYGAGS (reference sequence). V dropped 5 bases and J dropped 0 bases, with 9 bases sitting between them. The CDR3 runs to 14 residues. The CDR3 loop reads CASGLPNNNQAPLF. Partial CDR3 DNA: TGTGCCAGCGGCCTCCCGAATAACAACCAGGCTCCGCTT.

Points on this clone: The gene names given are mouse names. The read gets to within 1 residue of the CDR3 end, and the germline J gene fills in the rest. J is TRBJ2-7 and V is TRBV29; D gene unclear. Per germline, CDR1 MSHET and CDR2 SYDVDS. The germline V and J ends were trimmed by 2 bases and 2 bases, with 10 bases remaining between them. The CDR3 runs to 14 residues. The CDR3 bases that were read are TGTGCTAGCAGTTTAATCCCGGGAACCTATGAACAGTAC. Its protein product is CASSLIPGTYEQY. The entire CDR3 protein reads CASSLIPGTYEQYF. Together with reference TRBV29 and TRBJ2-7, the CDR3 gives the full variable domain: DMKVTQMPRYLIKRMGENVLLECGQDMSHETMYWYRQDPGLGLQLIYISYDVDSNSEGDIPKGYRVSRKKREHFSLILDSAKTNQTSVYFCASSLIPGTYEQYFGPGTRLTVL.

The table lists this clone with a few counts. Mouse gene names and germline throughout. The CDR3 is cut off 1 residue early in the read; its end comes from the germline J gene. This specimen includes other DNA sequences encoding the same CDR3. This chain connects TRBV31 to TRBJ2-5; D call uncertain. Germline CDR1 GKSSPN, CDR2 SITVG. The ends were cut back, 0 bases at V and 1 base at J, with 2 bases in the middle. The CDR3 sequence is 12 residues long. The part of the CDR3 DNA that was read is TGTGCCTGGAGTCTAGACCAAGACACCCAGTAC. Translation: CAWSLDQDTQY. The CDR3 as a whole reads CAWSLDQDTQYF.

In regard to this clone: Gene names follow the mouse nomenclature. The CDR3 is cut off 1 residue early in the read; its end comes from the germline J gene. This chain uses TRBV2 with TRBJ2-3; 8 nucleotides line up with TRBD2. The CDR3 extends over 16 amino acids. In germline, CDR1 is LGHNA, CDR2 YSYQKL. Trimming removed 0 bases from V and 0 bases from J; junction bases left unmatched: 2. The CDR3 here is CASSQEGTGSAETLYF. The CDR3 bases that were read are TGTGCCAGCAGCCAAGAGGGGACTGGTAGTGCAGAAACGCTGTAT.